This T cell receptor beta chain was documented in a study of technical replicates of blood from a few donors. Assay used: immunoSEQ multiplex PCR; TCRdb lists only in-frame clones, some missing. The table has approximately 52,000 clones, 90% to 95% seen once; the top ten hold around 4%. Looked up from germline, CDR1 is SGHTA and CDR2 is FQGTGA. This CDR3 has 13 amino acids. Trimming removed 5 bases from V and 5 bases from J, with 10 bases in between. The sequence was collected from a human donor in good health. Some clones in this sample may be carry-over from other donors' samples. The material sequenced was PBMCs. The V gene is TRBV7-3, the J gene TRBJ2-1; D is ambiguous. In DNA, the CDR3 is TGTGCCAGCAGCACGCGACTTCACAATGAGCAGTTCTTC. Its translation: CASSTRLHNEQFF.